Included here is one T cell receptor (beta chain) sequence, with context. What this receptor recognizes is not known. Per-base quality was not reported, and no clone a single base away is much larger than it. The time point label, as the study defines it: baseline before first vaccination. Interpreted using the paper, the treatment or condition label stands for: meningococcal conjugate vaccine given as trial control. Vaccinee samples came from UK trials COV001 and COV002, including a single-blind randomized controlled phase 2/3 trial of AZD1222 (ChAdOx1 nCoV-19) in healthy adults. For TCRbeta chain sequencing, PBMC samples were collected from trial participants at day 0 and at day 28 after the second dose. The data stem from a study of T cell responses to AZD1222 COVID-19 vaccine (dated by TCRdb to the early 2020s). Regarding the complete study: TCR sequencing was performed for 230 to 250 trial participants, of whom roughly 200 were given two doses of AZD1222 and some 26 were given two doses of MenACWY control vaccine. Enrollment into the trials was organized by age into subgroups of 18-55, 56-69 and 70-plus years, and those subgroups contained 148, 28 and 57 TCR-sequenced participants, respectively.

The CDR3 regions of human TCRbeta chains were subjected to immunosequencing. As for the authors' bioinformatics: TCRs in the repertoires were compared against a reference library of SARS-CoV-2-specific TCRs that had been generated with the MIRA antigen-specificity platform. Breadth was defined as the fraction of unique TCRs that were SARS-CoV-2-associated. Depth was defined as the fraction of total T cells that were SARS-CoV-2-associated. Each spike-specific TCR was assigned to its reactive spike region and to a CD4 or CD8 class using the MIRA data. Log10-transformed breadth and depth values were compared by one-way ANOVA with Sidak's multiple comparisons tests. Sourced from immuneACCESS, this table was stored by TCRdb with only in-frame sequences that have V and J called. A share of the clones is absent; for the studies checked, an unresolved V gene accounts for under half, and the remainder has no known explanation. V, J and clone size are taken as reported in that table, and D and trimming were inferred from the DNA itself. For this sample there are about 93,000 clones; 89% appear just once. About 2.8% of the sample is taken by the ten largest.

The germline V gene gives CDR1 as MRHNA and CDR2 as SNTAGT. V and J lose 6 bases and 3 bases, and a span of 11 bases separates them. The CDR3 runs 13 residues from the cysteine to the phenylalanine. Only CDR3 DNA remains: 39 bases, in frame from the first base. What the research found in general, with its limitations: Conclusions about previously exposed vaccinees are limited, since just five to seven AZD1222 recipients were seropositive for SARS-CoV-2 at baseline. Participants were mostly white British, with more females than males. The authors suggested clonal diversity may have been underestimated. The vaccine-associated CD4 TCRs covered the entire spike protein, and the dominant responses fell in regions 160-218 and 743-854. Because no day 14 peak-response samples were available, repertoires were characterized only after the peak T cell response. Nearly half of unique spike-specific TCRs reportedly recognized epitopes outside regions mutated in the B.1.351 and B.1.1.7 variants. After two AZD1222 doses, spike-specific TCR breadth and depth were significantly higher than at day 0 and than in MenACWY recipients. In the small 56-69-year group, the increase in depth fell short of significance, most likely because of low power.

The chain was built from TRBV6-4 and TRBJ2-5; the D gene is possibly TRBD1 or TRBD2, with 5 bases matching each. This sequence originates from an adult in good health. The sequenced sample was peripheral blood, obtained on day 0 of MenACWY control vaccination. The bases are TGTGCCAGCAGCGACGGGGCCGAAGAGACCCAGTACTTC. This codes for CASSDGAEETQYF.